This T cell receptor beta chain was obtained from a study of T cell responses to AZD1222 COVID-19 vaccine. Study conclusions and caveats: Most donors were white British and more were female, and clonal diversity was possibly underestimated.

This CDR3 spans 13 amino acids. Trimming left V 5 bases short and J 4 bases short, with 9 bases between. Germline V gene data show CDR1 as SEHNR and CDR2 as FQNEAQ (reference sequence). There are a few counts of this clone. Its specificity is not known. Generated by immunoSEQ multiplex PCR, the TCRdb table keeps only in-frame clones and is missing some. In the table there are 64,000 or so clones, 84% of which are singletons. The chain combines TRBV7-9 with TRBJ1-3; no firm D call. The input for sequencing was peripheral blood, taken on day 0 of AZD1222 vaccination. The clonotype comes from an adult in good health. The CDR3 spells CASSLTSGNTIYF. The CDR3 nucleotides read TGTGCCAGCAGCCTAACGTCGGGAAACACCATATATTTT.